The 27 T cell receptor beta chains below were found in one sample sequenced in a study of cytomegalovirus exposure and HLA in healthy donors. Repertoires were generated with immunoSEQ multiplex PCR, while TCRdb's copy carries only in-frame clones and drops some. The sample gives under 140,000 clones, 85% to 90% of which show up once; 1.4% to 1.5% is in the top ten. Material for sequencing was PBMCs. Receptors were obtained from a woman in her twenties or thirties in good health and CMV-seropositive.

The CDR3, as DNA: TGTGCCAGCTCACCACCGCAGGCGACCTACGAGCAGTACTTC. It codes for CASSPPQATYEQYF. This rearrangement joins TRBV18 to TRBJ2-7; D unclear. This CDR3 has 14 residues. Per germline, CDR1 KGHSH and CDR2 LQKENI. With 0 bases removed from V and 2 bases from J, the gap between germline ends came to 8 bases.

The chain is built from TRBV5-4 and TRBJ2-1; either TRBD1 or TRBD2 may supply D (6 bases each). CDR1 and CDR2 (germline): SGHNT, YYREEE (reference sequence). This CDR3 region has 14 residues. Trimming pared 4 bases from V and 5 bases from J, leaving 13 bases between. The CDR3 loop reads CASSVGGGNNEQFF. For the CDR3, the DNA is TGTGCCAGCAGCGTGGGGGGCGGGAACAATGAGCAGTTCTTC.

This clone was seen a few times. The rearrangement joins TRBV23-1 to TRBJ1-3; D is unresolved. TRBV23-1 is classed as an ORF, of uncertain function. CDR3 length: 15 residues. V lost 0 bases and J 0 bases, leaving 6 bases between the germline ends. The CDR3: CASSQSNSSGNTIYF. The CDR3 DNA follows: TGCGCCAGCAGTCAATCTAACAGCTCTGGAAACACCATATATTTT.

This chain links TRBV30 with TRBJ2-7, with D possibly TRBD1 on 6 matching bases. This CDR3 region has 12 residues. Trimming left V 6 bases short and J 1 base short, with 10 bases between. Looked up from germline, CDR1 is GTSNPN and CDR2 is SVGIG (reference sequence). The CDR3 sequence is CACHTGSYEQYF. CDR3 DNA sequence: TGTGCCTGCCATACAGGGTCCTACGAGCAGTACTTC.

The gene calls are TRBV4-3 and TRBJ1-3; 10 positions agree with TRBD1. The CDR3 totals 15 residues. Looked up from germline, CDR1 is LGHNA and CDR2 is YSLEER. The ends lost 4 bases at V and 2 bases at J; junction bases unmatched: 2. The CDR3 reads CASSRGQGAGNTIYF. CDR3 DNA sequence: TGCGCCAGCAGCCGAGGACAGGGGGCTGGAAACACCATATATTTT.

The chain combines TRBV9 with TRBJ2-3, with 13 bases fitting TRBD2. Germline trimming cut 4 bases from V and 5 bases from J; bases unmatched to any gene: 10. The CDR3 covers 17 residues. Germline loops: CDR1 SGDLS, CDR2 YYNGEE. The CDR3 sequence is CASSPATSGGAIDTQYF. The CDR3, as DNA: TGTGCCAGCAGCCCAGCTACTAGCGGGGGGGCAATAGATACGCAGTATTTT.

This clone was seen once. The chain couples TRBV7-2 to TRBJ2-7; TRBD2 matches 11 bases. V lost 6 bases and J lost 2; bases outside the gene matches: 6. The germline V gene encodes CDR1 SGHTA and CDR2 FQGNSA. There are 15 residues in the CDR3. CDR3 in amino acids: CASSWVAGGPYEQYF. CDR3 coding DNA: TGTGCCAGCAGTTGGGTAGCGGGAGGGCCCTACGAGCAGTACTTC.

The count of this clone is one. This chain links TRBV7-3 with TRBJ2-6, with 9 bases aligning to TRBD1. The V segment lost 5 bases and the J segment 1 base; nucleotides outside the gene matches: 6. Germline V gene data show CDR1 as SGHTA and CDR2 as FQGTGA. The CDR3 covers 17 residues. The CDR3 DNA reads TGTGCCAGCAGCCCCCGGACAGGGGAATCTGGGGCCAACGTCCTGACTTTC. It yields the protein CASSPRTGESGANVLTF.

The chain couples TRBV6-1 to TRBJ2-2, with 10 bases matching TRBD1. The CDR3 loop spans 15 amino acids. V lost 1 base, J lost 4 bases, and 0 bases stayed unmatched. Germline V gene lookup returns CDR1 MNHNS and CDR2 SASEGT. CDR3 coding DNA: TGTGCCAGCAGTGAAGGGACAGGGGGCACCGGGGAGCTGTTTTTT. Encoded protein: CASSEGTGGTGELFF.

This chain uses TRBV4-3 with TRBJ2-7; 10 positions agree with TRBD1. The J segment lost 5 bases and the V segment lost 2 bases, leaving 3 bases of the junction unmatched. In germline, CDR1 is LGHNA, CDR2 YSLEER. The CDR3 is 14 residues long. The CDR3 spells CASSQSGQGNEQYF. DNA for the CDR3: TGCGCCAGCAGCCAATCGGGACAGGGGAACGAGCAGTACTTC.

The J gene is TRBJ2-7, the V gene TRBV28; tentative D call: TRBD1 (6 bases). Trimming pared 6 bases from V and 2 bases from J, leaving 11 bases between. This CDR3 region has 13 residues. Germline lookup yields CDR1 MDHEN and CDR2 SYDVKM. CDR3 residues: CASRDRFPYEQYF. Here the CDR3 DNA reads TGTGCCAGCAGAGACAGGTTCCCCTACGAGCAGTACTTC.

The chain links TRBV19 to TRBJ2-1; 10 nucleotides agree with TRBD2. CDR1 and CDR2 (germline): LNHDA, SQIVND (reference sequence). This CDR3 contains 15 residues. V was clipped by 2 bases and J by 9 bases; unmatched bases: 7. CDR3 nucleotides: TGTGCCAGTAGTATATACAGCGGGGGGGCCGGTGAGCAGTTCTTC. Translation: CASSIYSGGAGEQFF.

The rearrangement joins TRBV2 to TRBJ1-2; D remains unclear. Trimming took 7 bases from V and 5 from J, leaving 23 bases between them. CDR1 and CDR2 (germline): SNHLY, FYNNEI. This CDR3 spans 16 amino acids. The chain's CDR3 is CASNKKVDSSHYGYTF. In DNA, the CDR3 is TGTGCCAGCAACAAAAAGGTTGACTCCTCTCATTATGGCTACACCTTC.

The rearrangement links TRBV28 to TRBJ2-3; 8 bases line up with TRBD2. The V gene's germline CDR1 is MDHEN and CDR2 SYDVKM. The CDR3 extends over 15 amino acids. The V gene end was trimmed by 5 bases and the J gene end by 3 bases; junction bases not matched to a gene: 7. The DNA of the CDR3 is TGTGCCAGCAGTGGAAGCGGGGGCGGGACAGATACGCAGTATTTT. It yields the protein CASSGSGGGTDTQYF.

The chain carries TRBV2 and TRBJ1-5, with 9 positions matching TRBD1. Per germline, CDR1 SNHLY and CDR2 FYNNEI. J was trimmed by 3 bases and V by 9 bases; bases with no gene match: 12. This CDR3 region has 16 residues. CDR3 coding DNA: TGTGCCAGGGAACCCCGGGACAGGGTGAACAATCAGCCCCAGCATTTT. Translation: CAREPRDRVNNQPQHF.

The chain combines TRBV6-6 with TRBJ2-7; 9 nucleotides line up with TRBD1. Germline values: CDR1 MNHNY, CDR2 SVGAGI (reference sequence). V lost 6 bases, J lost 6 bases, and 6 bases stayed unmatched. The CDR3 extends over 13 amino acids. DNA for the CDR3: TGTGCCAGCAGGGGACAGGGTAATCCCGAGCAGTACTTC. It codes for CASRGQGNPEQYF.

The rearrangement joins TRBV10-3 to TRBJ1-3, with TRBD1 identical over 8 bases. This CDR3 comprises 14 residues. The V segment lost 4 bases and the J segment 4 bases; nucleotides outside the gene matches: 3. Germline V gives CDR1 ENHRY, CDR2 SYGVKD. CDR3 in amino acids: CAISGGQAGNTIYF. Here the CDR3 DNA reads TGTGCCATCAGTGGGGGACAGGCAGGAAACACCATATATTTT.

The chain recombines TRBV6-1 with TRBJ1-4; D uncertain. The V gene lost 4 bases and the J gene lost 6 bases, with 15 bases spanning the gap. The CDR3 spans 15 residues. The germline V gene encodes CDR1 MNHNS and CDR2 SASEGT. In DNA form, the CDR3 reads TGTGCCAGCAGTGTGGAGGCGGGGTCTTATGAAAAACTGTTTTTT. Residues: CASSVEAGSYEKLFF.

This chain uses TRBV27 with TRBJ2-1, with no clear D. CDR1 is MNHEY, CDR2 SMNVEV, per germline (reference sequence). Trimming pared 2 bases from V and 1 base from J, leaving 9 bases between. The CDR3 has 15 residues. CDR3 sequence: CASSLTPGSYNEQFF. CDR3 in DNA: TGTGCCAGCAGTTTAACGCCAGGATCCTACAATGAGCAGTTCTTC.

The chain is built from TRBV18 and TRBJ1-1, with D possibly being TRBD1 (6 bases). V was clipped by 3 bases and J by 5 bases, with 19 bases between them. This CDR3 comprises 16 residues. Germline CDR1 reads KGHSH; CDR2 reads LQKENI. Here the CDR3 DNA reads TGTGCCAGCTCACCGGACATTCGGGGGGCGTGGACTGAAGCTTTCTTT. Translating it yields CASSPDIRGAWTEAFF.

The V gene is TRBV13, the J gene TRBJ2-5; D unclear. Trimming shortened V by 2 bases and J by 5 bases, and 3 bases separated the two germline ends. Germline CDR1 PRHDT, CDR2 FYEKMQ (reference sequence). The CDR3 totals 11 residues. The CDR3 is CASSLRETQYF. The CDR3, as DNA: TGTGCCAGCAGCTTACGTGAGACCCAGTACTTC.

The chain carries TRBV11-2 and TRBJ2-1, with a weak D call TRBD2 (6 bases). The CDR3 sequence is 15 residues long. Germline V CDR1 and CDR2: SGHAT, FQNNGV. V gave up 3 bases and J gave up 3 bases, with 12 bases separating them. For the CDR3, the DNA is TGTGCCAGCAGCTTTGGGGGAGGAATCTACAATGAGCAGTTCTTC. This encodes CASSFGGGIYNEQFF. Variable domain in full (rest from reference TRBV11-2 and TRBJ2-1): EAGVAQSPRYKIIEKRQSVAFWCNPISGHATLYWYQQILGQGPKLLIQFQNNGVVDDSQLPKDRFSAERLKGVDSTLKIQPAKLEDSAVYLCASSFGGGIYNEQFFGPGTRLTVL.

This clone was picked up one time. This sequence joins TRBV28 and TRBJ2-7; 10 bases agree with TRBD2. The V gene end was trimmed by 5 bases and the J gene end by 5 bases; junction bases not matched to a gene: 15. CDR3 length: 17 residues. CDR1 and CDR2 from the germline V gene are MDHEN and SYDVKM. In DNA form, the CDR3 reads TGTGCCAGCAGTAAACCTTTGGTAGCGGGAGGTCGCCACGAGCAGTACTTC. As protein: CASSKPLVAGGRHEQYF.

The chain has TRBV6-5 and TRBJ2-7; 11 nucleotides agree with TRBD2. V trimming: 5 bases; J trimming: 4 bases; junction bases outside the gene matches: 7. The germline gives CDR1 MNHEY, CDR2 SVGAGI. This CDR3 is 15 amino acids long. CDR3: CASSIRLAGIYEQYF. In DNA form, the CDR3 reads TGTGCCAGCAGTATAAGACTAGCGGGAATTTACGAGCAGTACTTC.

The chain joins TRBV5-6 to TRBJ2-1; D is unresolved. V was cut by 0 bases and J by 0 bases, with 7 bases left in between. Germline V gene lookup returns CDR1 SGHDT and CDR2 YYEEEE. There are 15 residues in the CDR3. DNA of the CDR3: TGTGCCAGCAGCTTGGAACTCAACTCCTACAATGAGCAGTTCTTC. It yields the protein CASSLELNSYNEQFF.

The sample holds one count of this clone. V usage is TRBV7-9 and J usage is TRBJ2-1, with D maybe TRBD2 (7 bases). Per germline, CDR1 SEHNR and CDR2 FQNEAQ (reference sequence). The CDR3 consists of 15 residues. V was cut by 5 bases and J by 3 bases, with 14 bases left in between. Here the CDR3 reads CASSVRRGLYNEQFF. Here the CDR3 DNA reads TGTGCCAGCAGCGTCCGGCGGGGGCTCTACAATGAGCAGTTCTTC.

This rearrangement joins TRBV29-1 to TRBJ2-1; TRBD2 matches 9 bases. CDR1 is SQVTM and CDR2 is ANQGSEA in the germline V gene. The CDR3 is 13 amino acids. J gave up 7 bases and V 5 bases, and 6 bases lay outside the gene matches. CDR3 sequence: CSVPLLAGNEQFF. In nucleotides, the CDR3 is TGCAGCGTTCCCTTGCTAGCGGGAAATGAGCAGTTCTTC.